Following are 15 T cell receptor beta chains from one sample sequenced in a study of T cell clonality in common variable immunodeficiency. Study-wide results and limits: Common variable immunodeficiency TCR beta sequences reportedly had fewer deletions and N-nucleotide insertions.

No antigens are known for them. Generated by immunoSEQ multiplex PCR, the TCRdb table keeps only in-frame clones and is missing some. There are fewer than 35,000 clones in the sample, none observed a single time. Sequencing input: peripheral blood mononuclear cells. The receptor set was obtained from a human donor with common variable immunodeficiency.

This clone was recorded at least ten times. Read data end 3 residues before the CDR3 end; the end is taken from the germline J gene. The J gene is TRBJ2-1, the V gene TRBV19; TRBD1 might be the D (6 bases). Germline CDR1 LNHDA, CDR2 SQIVND (reference sequence). CDR3 length: 13 residues. V was shortened by 4 bases and J by 7 bases, with 11 bases between the two germline ends. The CDR3 DNA, read in part, is TGTGCCAGTAGTAGGATGACAGGTAATGAG. Translating it yields CASSRMTGNE. The full CDR3 is CASSRMTGNEQFF.

This clone turned up a few times. The read falls 3 residues short of the CDR3 end, and the missing part is taken from the germline J gene. This chain joins TRBV7-3 and TRBJ2-1; 8 bases match TRBD2. CDR3 size: 17 residues. Per germline, CDR1 SGHTA and CDR2 FQGTGA. Trimming cost V 3 bases and J 2 bases; bases outside gene matches: 9. The part of the CDR3 DNA that was read is TGTGCCAGCAGCTTCCCGGCCGGCGGGGGGACCTACAATGAG. Translation: CASSFPAGGGTYNE. The whole CDR3 reads CASSFPAGGGTYNEQFF.

This clone was seen only a few times. The observed sequence ends 3 residues before the CDR3 terminus, with the missing tail filled in from the germline J gene. This chain joins TRBV6-1 and TRBJ1-1; D ambiguous. The germline CDR1 and CDR2 sequences are MNHNS and SASEGT. The CDR3 spans 13 residues. V shed 4 bases and J shed 0 bases, with 6 bases lying between them. The covered CDR3 bases are TGTGCCAGCAGTGTCCAGATGAACACTGAA. It encodes CASSVQMNTE. The CDR3 as a whole reads CASSVQMNTEAFF.

This clone was observed many times. The missing CDR3 end, 3 residues past where the read stops, is filled in from the germline J gene. This chain joins TRBV5-1 and TRBJ1-2; 7 bases agree with TRBD1. CDR3 length: 13 residues. The V gene's germline CDR1 is SGHRS and CDR2 YFSETQ. The junction had 4 bases not matched to a gene; V was cut back by 4 bases and J by 4 bases. The sequenced part of the CDR3 DNA is TGCGCCAGCAGCCGGGGACAGATCTATGGC. Protein product: CASSRGQIYG. The whole CDR3 sequence is CASSRGQIYGYTF.

This clone has only a few counts. Coverage ceases 3 residues before the CDR3 finishes, and the germline J gene fills in the end. V and J are TRBV11-3 and TRBJ2-5; possible D gene TRBD1, 6 bases. This CDR3 has 15 amino acids. Germline lookup yields CDR1 SGHNT and CDR2 YENEEA. With 3 bases removed from V and 7 bases from J, the gap between germline ends came to 18 bases. The part of the CDR3 DNA that was read is TGTGCCAGCAGCTTCGGGACCCCCGGCAGGGGGACC. Encoded protein: CASSFGTPGRGT. The CDR3 in full is CASSFGTPGRGTQYF.

This clone was picked up many times. Read sequence stops 3 residues before the CDR3 end, and the germline J gene provides the missing end. The chain has TRBV7-9 and TRBJ2-1; D perhaps matches TRBD1 (6 bases). Trimming took 5 bases from V and 4 from J, leaving 15 bases between them. The CDR3 runs to 15 residues. Germline V gives CDR1 SEHNR, CDR2 FQNEAQ (reference sequence). Partial CDR3 DNA: TGTGCCAGCAGCGGGCCGGACGGGACATACAATGAG. This codes for CASSGPDGTYNE. The CDR3 reads in full as CASSGPDGTYNEQFF.

As for this clone: The read is 3 residues too short to cover the CDR3 end, so that end is filled in from the germline J gene. The J gene is TRBJ1-5, the V gene TRBV19; 9 bases align to TRBD1. Germline values: CDR1 LNHDA, CDR2 SQIVND (reference sequence). The CDR3 has 18 residues. Trimming at V came to 7 bases and at J to 5 bases, leaving 18 bases not matched to a gene. CDR3 loop: CASTRWGRQGGRDQPQHF. Partial CDR3 DNA: TGTGCCAGTACCAGGTGGGGCAGACAGGGGGGTCGTGATCAGCCC.

This clone was seen repeatedly, ten times or more. The junction differs from germline at one of its ends, possibly a read error. Read data end 3 residues before the CDR3 end; the end is taken from the germline J gene. The rearrangement links TRBV4-2 to TRBJ2-7, with 10 bases that match TRBD1. This CDR3 region has 15 residues. From germline, CDR1 is LGHNA and CDR2 YNFKEQ. The CDR3 loop reads CASSQGTGVSYEQYF. Partial CDR3 DNA: TGCGCCAGCAGCCAAGGGACAGGGGTTTCCTACGAG.

Comments on this clone: The read stops 3 residues short of the end of the CDR3; the missing end is completed from the germline J gene. The gene calls are TRBV20-1 and TRBJ1-1; D perhaps matches TRBD1 (6 bases). The CDR3 is 14 amino acids. Germline CDR1 reads DFQATT; CDR2 reads SNEGSKA (reference sequence). Trimming removed 4 bases at V and 1 base at J, with 13 bases between. The CDR3 loop is CSAIDSQGNTEAFF. CDR3 DNA, as far as it was read: TGCAGTGCTATAGATTCACAGGGGAACACTGAA.

This clone occurred many times. The part of the CDR3 DNA that was read is TGCGCCAGCAGCTTGGAGGGGACAGTTTCTGAAAAA. Translation: CASSLEGTVSEK. The whole CDR3 protein is CASSLEGTVSEKLFF. The chain links TRBV5-1 to TRBJ1-4; 7 nucleotides agree with TRBD1. The CDR3 goes on 3 residues after the read ends, and that part is filled in from the germline J gene. CDR1 SGHRS and CDR2 YFSETQ come from the germline V gene. This CDR3 has 15 amino acids. The trim removed 0 bases at V and 7 bases at J, leaving 6 bases unmatched.

This clone has only a few counts. The read ends 3 residues early relative to the CDR3; the germline J gene fills the gap. The J gene is TRBJ2-6, the V gene TRBV19; D remains unclear. The CDR3 covers 13 residues. V was cut by 5 bases and J by 2 bases, with 4 bases left in between. Germline CDR1 is LNHDA and CDR2 is SQIVND (reference sequence). The part of the CDR3 DNA that was read is TGTGCCAGTAGTTTAACTGGGGCCAACGTC. Its protein product is CASSLTGANV. The CDR3, in full, reads CASSLTGANVLTF.

The sample holds a few counts of this clone. Sequencing ends 3 residues short of the CDR3 end; the germline J gene provides the rest. The chain carries TRBV5-1 and TRBJ2-3; no firm D call. CDR3 length equals 15 residues. Germline V gene lookup returns CDR1 SGHRS and CDR2 YFSETQ. V shed 7 bases and J shed 1 base, with 16 bases lying between them. CDR3 loop: CASGEFSQGTDTQYF. The CDR3 bases that were read are TGCGCCAGCGGCGAATTTTCTCAGGGCACAGATACG.

This clone was observed a few times. The CDR3 end is not reached by the read, which stops 3 residues before it; the germline J gene fills it in. V and J are TRBV18 and TRBJ2-6; D is unresolved. Germline CDR1 KGHSH, CDR2 LQKENI. V dropped 3 bases and J dropped 0 bases, with 12 bases sitting between them. The CDR3 is 17 amino acids. The CDR3 is CASSPPRRSSGANVLTF. The CDR3 DNA, read in part, is TGTGCCAGCTCACCCCCTAGACGGAGCTCTGGGGCCAACGTC.

Concerning this clone itself: Sequencing ends 3 residues short of the CDR3 end; the germline J gene provides the rest. The chain joins TRBV7-9 to TRBJ1-4; tentatively, D is TRBD1 (6 bases). Trimming took off 5 bases at V and 5 bases at J, with 15 bases between the two ends. The CDR3 sequence is 15 residues long. CDR1 and CDR2 from the germline V gene are SEHNR and FQNEAQ (reference sequence). Incomplete CDR3 DNA: TGTGCCAGCAGCCCAGGGGCAGCGGCAAATGAAAAA. Translation: CASSPGAAANEK. In full, the CDR3 is CASSPGAAANEKLFF.

This clone was seen repeatedly, ten times or more. The CDR3 is cut off 3 residues early in the read; its end comes from the germline J gene. The rearrangement uses TRBV9 and TRBJ2-5, with 9 bases matching TRBD2. CDR1 SGDLS and CDR2 YYNGEE come from the germline V gene. The CDR3 is 16 residues long. J gave up 1 base and V 5 bases, and 9 bases lay outside the gene matches. CDR3 DNA (partial): TGTGCCAGCAGTGTATCATCGACTAGCGGCCAAGAGACC. Its protein product is CASSVSSTSGQET. The entire CDR3 is CASSVSSTSGQETQYF. The complete variable domain, with remaining parts taken from reference TRBV9 and TRBJ2-5, reads DSGVTQTPKHLITATGQRVTLRCSPRSGDLSVYWYQQSLDQGLQFLIQYYNGEERAKGNILERFSAQQFPDLHSELNLSSLELGDSALYFCASSVSSTSGQETQYFGPGTRLLVL.